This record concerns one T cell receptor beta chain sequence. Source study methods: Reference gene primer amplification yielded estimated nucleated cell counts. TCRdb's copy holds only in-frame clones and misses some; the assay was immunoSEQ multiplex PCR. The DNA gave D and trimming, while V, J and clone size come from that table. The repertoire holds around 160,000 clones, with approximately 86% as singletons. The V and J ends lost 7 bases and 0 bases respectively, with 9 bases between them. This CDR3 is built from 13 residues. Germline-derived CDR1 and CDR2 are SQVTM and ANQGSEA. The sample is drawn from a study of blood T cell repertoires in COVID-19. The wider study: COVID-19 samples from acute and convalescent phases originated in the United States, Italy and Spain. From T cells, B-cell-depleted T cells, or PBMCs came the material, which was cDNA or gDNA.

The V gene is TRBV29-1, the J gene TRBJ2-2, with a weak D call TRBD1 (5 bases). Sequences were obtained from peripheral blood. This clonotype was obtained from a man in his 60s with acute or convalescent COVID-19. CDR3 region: CSAGHTNTGELFF. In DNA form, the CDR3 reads TGCAGCGCAGGACACACGAACACCGGGGAGCTGTTTTTT.